The clone carrying this T cell receptor (beta chain) has just one count. What it recognizes is unknown. Sequencing used immunoSEQ multiplex PCR; TCRdb keeps in-frame clones, though not all of them. The data hold roughly 150,000 clones, with around 91% observed a single time. Per the germline V gene, CDR1 is SGHTA and CDR2 is FQGNSA. V dropped 5 bases and J dropped 9 bases, with 11 bases sitting between them. This CDR3 is built from 12 residues. The data belong to a study of T cell responses to AZD1222 COVID-19 vaccine. General study points: Nearly half of spike-specific TCRs reportedly target unmutated variant regions. Two doses of AZD1222 preceded a rise in Spike-specific TCR breadth and depth. Just a handful of AZD1222 recipients were seropositive at baseline.

The input for sequencing was peripheral blood, taken on day 0 of AZD1222 vaccination. The receptor was derived from an adult in good health. The chain joins TRBV7-2 to TRBJ2-1, with D possibly matching TRBD2 (5 bases). The CDR3 DNA is TGTGCCAGCAGCCCGAGTCGGGGTGAGCAGTTCTTC. It yields the protein CASSPSRGEQFF.